One and the same sample provided the 31 T cell receptor beta chains below, sequenced in a study of vaccination and CD4 T cells after COVID-19. The antigens of these receptors remain unknown. Treatment given: approximately nine-day PBMC culture with coronavirus spike peptide pools or control peptides (ViraFEST assay). Cultured CD4+ T cells had their DNA profiled by the Oncomine TCR Beta short-read assay. Using its own MiXCR run on the PCR reads, TCRdb lists one record per CDR3 protein. The data hold about 12,000 distinct CDR3 sequences, with roughly 67% observed a single time. The sequencing input was CD4+ T cells from blood, cultured in vitro. These receptors were taken from a human donor who had recovered from COVID-19.

This chain connects TRBV5-1 to TRBJ1-2; 8 bases agree with TRBD1. Germline trimming cut 4 bases from V and 4 bases from J; bases unmatched to any gene: 3. The CDR3 is made up of 13 amino acids. Germline CDR1 is SGHRS and CDR2 is YFSETQ. The CDR3 bases are TGCGCCAGCAGCCAGGACAGGGCCTATGGCTACACCTTC. Translated, it gives CASSQDRAYGYTF.

The chain employs TRBV15 and TRBJ2-3, with a possible D match to TRBD2 (5 bases). Germline CDR1 reads LNHNV; CDR2 reads YYDKDF (reference sequence). The length of the CDR3 is 14 residues. The germline V and J ends were trimmed by 8 bases and 1 base, with 13 bases remaining between them. Here the CDR3 reads CATRTGIGTDTQYF. The CDR3 DNA is TGTGCCACCCGGACCGGGATTGGCACAGATACGCAGTATTTT.

This clonotype showed up just a few times. The chain combines TRBV15 with TRBJ1-2, with D possibly matching TRBD1 (6 bases). Trimming stripped 5 bases from V and 8 bases from J, with 21 bases between. The CDR3 has 15 residues. From germline, CDR1 is LNHNV and CDR2 YYDKDF (reference sequence). This chain's CDR3 is CATSPSGGGGDGYTF. In DNA form, the CDR3 reads TGTGCCACCAGCCCCTCGGGGGGGGGGGGCGACGGCTACACCTTC.

The genes are TRBV20-1 and TRBJ2-7; 11 nucleotides match TRBD2. Germline CDR1 and CDR2: DFQATT and SNEGSKA (reference sequence). Germline trimming cut 5 bases from V and 2 bases from J; bases unmatched to any gene: 8. The CDR3 loop spans 15 amino acids. In DNA form, the CDR3 reads TGCAGTGCTCGATCCGGGACTAGCGGAACCTACGAGCAGTACTTC. This translates into CSARSGTSGTYEQYF.

The rearrangement links TRBV20-1 to TRBJ2-3, with 10 bases lining up with TRBD1. The CDR3 covers 14 residues. Germline values: CDR1 DFQATT, CDR2 SNEGSKA (reference sequence). Trimming removed 5 bases from V and 4 bases from J; junction bases left unmatched: 6. The CDR3 is CSAQDRGGPDTQYF. CDR3 DNA sequence: TGCAGTGCTCAGGACAGGGGGGGGCCAGATACGCAGTATTTT.

This clonotype rates as large. The chain couples TRBV20-1 to TRBJ1-5, with D perhaps TRBD1 (5 bases). V was cut by 3 bases and J by 7 bases, with 13 bases left in between. CDR3 size: 13 residues. Germline CDR1 and CDR2: DFQATT and SNEGSKA (reference sequence). CDR3 in DNA: TGCAGTGCTAGGCGGGGGTCGGGCCAGCCCCAGCATTTT. Translating it yields CSARRGSGQPQHF.

The chain is built from TRBV15 and TRBJ2-5, with no clear D. The CDR3 has 13 amino acids. The ends were cut back, 3 bases at V and 2 bases at J, with 7 bases in the middle. Germline values: CDR1 LNHNV, CDR2 YYDKDF (reference sequence). The CDR3 DNA follows: TGTGCCACCAGCAGGGATCTTCAAGAGACCCAGTACTTC. Translating it yields CATSRDLQETQYF.

This clonotype appeared a few times. The chain links TRBV7-2 to TRBJ2-7; 9 bases are a match to TRBD1. Germline V CDR1 and CDR2: SGHTA, FQGNSA. V dropped 2 bases and J dropped 4; count of bases not matched to a gene: 3. The CDR3 is 14 residues long. The CDR3 sequence: CASSLLGTGYEQYF. For the CDR3, the DNA is TGTGCCAGCAGCTTATTGGGGACAGGGTACGAGCAGTACTTC.

This clonotype has only a few counts. The chain couples TRBV6-1 to TRBJ1-5, with TRBD1 matching over 8 bases. V dropped 3 bases and J dropped 4; count of bases not matched to a gene: 14. This CDR3 spans 18 amino acids. Germline-derived CDR1 and CDR2 are MNHNS and SASEGT. The CDR3 sequence is CASSDHRTGFATNQPQHF. CDR3 nucleotide sequence: TGTGCCAGCAGTGACCACAGGACAGGGTTTGCCACTAATCAGCCCCAGCATTTT.

V is TRBV20-1 and J is TRBJ1-3; D call uncertain. This CDR3 is 14 amino acids long. Germline V gene data show CDR1 as DFQATT and CDR2 as SNEGSKA (reference sequence). V lost 5 bases to trimming and J lost 0 bases, with 11 bases between them. As DNA, the CDR3 is TGCAGTGCTTTTGGGTCCACCTCTGGAAACACCATATATTTT. Translation: CSAFGSTSGNTIYF.

This clonotype was seen once. CDR3 protein: CASSTGIGYTF. The CDR3 DNA sequence: TGTGCCAGCAGTACAGGGATAGGCTACACCTTC. J is TRBJ1-2 and V is TRBV2; D is perhaps TRBD1 (6 bases). Looked up from germline, CDR1 is SNHLY and CDR2 is FYNNEI. This CDR3 contains 11 residues. V was clipped by 5 bases and J by 8 bases, with 9 bases between them. Supplemented by reference TRBV2 and TRBJ1-2, the full variable domain reads EPEVTQTPSHQVTQMGQEVILRCVPISNHLYFYWYRQILGQKVEFLVSFYNNEISEKSEIFDDQFSVERPDGSNFTLKIRSTKLEDSAMYFCASSTGIGYTFGSGTRLTVV.

This chain uses TRBV6-1 with TRBJ1-1; D may be TRBD1 (5 bases). The CDR3 contains 15 residues. Germline-derived CDR1 and CDR2 are MNHNS and SASEGT. With 5 bases removed from V and 8 bases from J, the gap between germline ends came to 21 bases. DNA for the CDR3: TGTGCCAGCAGTAACCAACTAGACAGCAGGGTAGAAGCTTTCTTT. It is translated as CASSNQLDSRVEAFF.

This clonotype has just one count. The chain recombines TRBV19 with TRBJ2-3; no reliable D call. The length of the CDR3 is 14 residues. Germline-derived CDR1 and CDR2 are LNHDA and SQIVND (reference sequence). V was cut by 6 bases and J by 4 bases, with 14 bases left in between. The CDR3 loop is CASREGRSADTQYF. DNA for the CDR3: TGTGCCAGTAGGGAAGGAAGATCTGCAGATACGCAGTATTTT.

This clonotype has a single count. This rearrangement joins TRBV20-1 to TRBJ2-1; D might be TRBD2 (6 bases). Between the trimmed V and J ends, which lost 3 bases and 4 bases, there was a span of 16 bases. This CDR3 has 15 residues. Germline values: CDR1 DFQATT, CDR2 SNEGSKA (reference sequence). In DNA, the CDR3 is TGCAGTGCTAGTGTTTCGGGAGTGGCTTACAATGAGCAGTTCTTC. Its protein product is CSASVSGVAYNEQFF.

This clonotype appeared a single time. V gene TRBV7-8 combines with J gene TRBJ1-2; 9 positions agree with TRBD1. J was trimmed by 8 bases and V by 4 bases; bases with no gene match: 8. This CDR3 comprises 14 residues. CDR1 is SGHVS, CDR2 FQNEAQ, per germline. CDR3 in amino acids: CASSSRTGAGGYTF. The CDR3 region has the DNA TGTGCCAGCAGCTCCCGGACAGGGGCAGGCGGCTACACCTTC.

The chain uses TRBV24-1 and TRBJ1-1, with a possible D match to TRBD1 (5 bases). Trimming took off 4 bases at V and 6 bases at J, with 11 bases between the two ends. CDR3 length: 13 residues. Germline loops: CDR1 KGHDR, CDR2 SFDVKD. CDR3 region: CATSEGTGPEAFF. DNA of the CDR3: TGTGCCACCAGTGAAGGGACCGGCCCTGAAGCTTTCTTT.

This chain joins TRBV12-3 or TRBV12-4 and TRBJ1-5; possibly TRBD1 for D (6 bases). The CDR3 length is 13 residues. V was cut by 6 bases and J by 4 bases, with 10 bases left in between. DNA for the CDR3: TGTGCCAGCAGCGACAGGCAGAATCAGCCCCAGCATTTT. It yields the protein CASSDRQNQPQHF.

The J gene is TRBJ1-2, the V gene TRBV7-6; 11 bases match TRBD1. Germline V gene data show CDR1 as SGHVS and CDR2 as FNYEAQ. The CDR3 length is 16 residues. CDR3: CVFIEDRGPTGYGYTF. In DNA form, the CDR3 reads TGTGTCTTTATCGAGGACAGGGGGCCTACAGGATATGGCTACACCTTC.

This clonotype was detected only once. The rearrangement joins TRBV20-1 to TRBJ2-7; tentative D call: TRBD1 (6 bases). The CDR3 has 14 residues. V was clipped by 3 bases and J by 5 bases, with 17 bases between them. Germline CDR1 DFQATT, CDR2 SNEGSKA (reference sequence). The CDR3 bases are TGCAGTGCTAGCCCCGGGACACAGCCCGACGAGCAGTACTTC. Protein: CSASPGTQPDEQYF.

This clonotype was detected only a few times. J is TRBJ1-2 and V is TRBV7-2; possible D gene TRBD1, 6 bases. From germline, CDR1 is SGHTA and CDR2 FQGNSA. Trimming left V 1 base short and J 0 bases short, with 6 bases between. The CDR3 loop spans 14 amino acids. CDR3 coding DNA: TGTGCCAGCAGCTTAGGGACAGCTAACTATGGCTACACCTTC. This sequence encodes CASSLGTANYGYTF.

CDR3 in DNA: TGCGCCAGCAGCGGGACAGGGGGCACTGAAGCTTTCTTT. As protein: CASSGTGGTEAFF. The chain is built from TRBV5-1 and TRBJ1-1; 11 nucleotides line up with TRBD1. The V gene end was trimmed by 4 bases and the J gene end by 4 bases; junction bases not matched to a gene: 0. Germline V gives CDR1 SGHRS, CDR2 YFSETQ. The CDR3 has 13 residues.

The J gene is TRBJ1-2, the V gene TRBV20-1; TRBD1 matches 8 bases. Germline V gene data show CDR1 as DFQATT and CDR2 as SNEGSKA (reference sequence). Trimming took 4 bases from V and 8 from J; bases not matched to a gene: 6. The length of the CDR3 is 12 residues. The CDR3 DNA reads TGCAGTGCTAATCAGGGGGCTCGAGGCTACACCTTC. Amino acids: CSANQGARGYTF.

The chain joins TRBV7-2 to TRBJ2-5, with 11 bases identical to TRBD1. This CDR3 has 16 residues. V dropped 0 bases and J dropped 4; count of bases not matched to a gene: 4. Germline CDR1 reads SGHTA; CDR2 reads FQGNSA. In nucleotides, the CDR3 is TGTGCCAGCAGCTTAGCTAGTGGGACAGGGGGAGAGACCCAGTACTTC. It is translated as CASSLASGTGGETQYF. The full variable domain, with the rest looked up from reference TRBV7-2 and TRBJ2-5, is GAGVSQSPSNKVTEKGKDVELRCDPISGHTALYWYRQSLGQGLEFLIYFQGNSAPDKSGLPSDRFSAERTGGSVSTLTIQRTQQEDSAVYLCASSLASGTGGETQYFGPGTRLLVL.

The rearrangement links TRBV20-1 to TRBJ2-2, with D possibly being TRBD1 (7 bases). Looked up from germline, CDR1 is DFQATT and CDR2 is SNEGSKA (reference sequence). The ends were cut back, 3 bases at V and 4 bases at J, with 18 bases in the middle. The CDR3 contains 16 residues. The CDR3 coding sequence is TGCAGTGCTAGCGGTCGACAGGGAGGTTTCACCGGGGAGCTGTTTTTT. As protein: CSASGRQGGFTGELFF.

The V call is TRBV12-3 or TRBV12-4, the J call TRBJ2-7; TRBD2 agrees at 15 bases. This CDR3 spans 20 amino acids. With V trimmed by 6 bases and J by 3 bases, 18 bases remained unmatched. The CDR3: CASRWTSGRGLRISNYEQYF. For the CDR3, the DNA is TGTGCCAGCAGGTGGACTAGCGGGAGGGGCCTAAGGATTTCGAACTACGAGCAGTACTTC.

V is TRBV28 and J is TRBJ2-1; tentative D call: TRBD1 (6 bases). CDR1 is MDHEN and CDR2 is SYDVKM in the germline V gene. Trimming removed 7 bases from V and 5 bases from J, with 15 bases in between. The CDR3 has 14 residues. CDR3 nucleotide sequence: TGTGCCAGCAAGAAGGGGGAAATCCACAATGAGCAGTTCTTC. Amino acids: CASKKGEIHNEQFF.

The chain links TRBV6-2 or TRBV6-3 to TRBJ1-5; TRBD1 agrees at 9 bases. V shed 7 bases, J shed 6 bases, and the junction held 13 bases outside the gene matches. Germline-derived CDR1 and CDR2 are MNHEY and SVGEGT. This CDR3 comprises 16 residues. DNA for the CDR3: TGTGCCAGCACCCCCGGGACAGGGACGGGGTTTCAGCCCCAGCATTTT. Translating it yields CASTPGTGTGFQPQHF.

J is TRBJ1-5 and V is TRBV2, with no clear D. Germline loops: CDR1 SNHLY, CDR2 FYNNEI. The CDR3 covers 15 residues. Trimming removed 3 bases at V and 0 bases at J, with 9 bases between. The CDR3 here is CASSDGGNSNQPQHF. The CDR3 nucleotides read TGTGCCAGCAGTGACGGAGGGAATAGCAATCAGCCCCAGCATTTT.

V and J are TRBV20-1 and TRBJ1-2; no clear D gene. The CDR3 runs to 16 residues. In germline, CDR1 is DFQATT, CDR2 SNEGSKA (reference sequence). Trimming removed 6 bases from V and 3 bases from J, with 23 bases in between. CDR3 coding DNA: TGCAGTGCCCCCCTCCTCTCGGGGAGGTGGGACTATGGCTACACCTTC. This encodes CSAPLLSGRWDYGYTF.

The chain has TRBV5-3 and TRBJ1-1; TRBD1 matches 8 bases. TRBV5-3 has ORF status, its function being uncertain. The CDR3 consists of 18 residues. Losses at the gene ends were 8 bases for V and 6 bases for J; bases not matched to a gene: 24. The CDR3 sequence: CASSLRPGQVGLVAEAFF. Here the CDR3 DNA reads TGTGCCAGCAGCCTACGACCGGGACAGGTTGGGCTAGTGGCTGAAGCTTTCTTT.

The chain combines TRBV5-6 with TRBJ2-7, with 11 nucleotides matching TRBD2. Germline V CDR1 and CDR2: SGHDT, YYEEEE. The CDR3 is made up of 13 amino acids. V lost 4 bases to trimming and J lost 6 bases; unmatched junction nucleotides: 3. CDR3 bases: TGTGCCAGCAGCGAGGGACTAGCGGTCGAGCAGTACTTC. Its translation is CASSEGLAVEQYF.